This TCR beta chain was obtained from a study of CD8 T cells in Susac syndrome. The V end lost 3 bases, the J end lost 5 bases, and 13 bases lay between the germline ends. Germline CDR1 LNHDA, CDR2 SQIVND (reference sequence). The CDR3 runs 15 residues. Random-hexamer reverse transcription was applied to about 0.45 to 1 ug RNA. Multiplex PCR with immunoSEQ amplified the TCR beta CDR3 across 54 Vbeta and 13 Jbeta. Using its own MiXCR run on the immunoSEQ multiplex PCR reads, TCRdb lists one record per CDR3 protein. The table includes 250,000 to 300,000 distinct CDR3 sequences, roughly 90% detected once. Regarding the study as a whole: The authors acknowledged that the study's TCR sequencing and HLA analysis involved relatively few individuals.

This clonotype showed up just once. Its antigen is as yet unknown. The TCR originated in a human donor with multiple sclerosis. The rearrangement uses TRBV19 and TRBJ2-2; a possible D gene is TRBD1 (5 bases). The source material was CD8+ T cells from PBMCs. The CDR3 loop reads CASSMAGLGTGELFF. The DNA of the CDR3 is TGTGCCAGTAGTATGGCAGGGCTGGGTACCGGGGAGCTGTTTTTT.